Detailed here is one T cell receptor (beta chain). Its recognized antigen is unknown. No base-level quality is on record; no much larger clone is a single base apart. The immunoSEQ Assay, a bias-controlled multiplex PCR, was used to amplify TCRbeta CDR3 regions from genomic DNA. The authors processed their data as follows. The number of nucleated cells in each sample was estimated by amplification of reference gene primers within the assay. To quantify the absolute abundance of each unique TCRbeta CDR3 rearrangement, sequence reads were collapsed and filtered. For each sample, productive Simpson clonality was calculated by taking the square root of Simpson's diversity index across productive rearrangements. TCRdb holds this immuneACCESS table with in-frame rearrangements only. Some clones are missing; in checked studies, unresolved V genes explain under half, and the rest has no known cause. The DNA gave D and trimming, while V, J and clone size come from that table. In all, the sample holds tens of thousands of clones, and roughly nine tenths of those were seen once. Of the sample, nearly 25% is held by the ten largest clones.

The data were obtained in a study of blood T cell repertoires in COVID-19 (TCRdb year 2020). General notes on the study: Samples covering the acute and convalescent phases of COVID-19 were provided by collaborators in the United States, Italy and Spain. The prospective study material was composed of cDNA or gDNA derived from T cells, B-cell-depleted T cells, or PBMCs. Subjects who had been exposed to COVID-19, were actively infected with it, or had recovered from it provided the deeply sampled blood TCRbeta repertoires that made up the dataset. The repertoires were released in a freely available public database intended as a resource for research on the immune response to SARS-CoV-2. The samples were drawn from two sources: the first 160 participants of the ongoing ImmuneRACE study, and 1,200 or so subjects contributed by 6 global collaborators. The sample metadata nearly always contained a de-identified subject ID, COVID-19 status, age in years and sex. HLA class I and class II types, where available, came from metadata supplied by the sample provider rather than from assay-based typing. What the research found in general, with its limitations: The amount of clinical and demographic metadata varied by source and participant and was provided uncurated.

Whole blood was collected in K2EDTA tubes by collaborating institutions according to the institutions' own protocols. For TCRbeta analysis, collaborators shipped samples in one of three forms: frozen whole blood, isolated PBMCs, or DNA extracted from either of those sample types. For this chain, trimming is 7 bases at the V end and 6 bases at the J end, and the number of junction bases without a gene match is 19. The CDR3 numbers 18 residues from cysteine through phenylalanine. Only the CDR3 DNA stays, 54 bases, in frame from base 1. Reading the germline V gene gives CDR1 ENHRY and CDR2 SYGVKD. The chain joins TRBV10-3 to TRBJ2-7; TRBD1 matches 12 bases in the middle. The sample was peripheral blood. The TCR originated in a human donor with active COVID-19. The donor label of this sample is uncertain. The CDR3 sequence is CAITPGNRDRGLRGEQYF. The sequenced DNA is TGTGCCATCACCCCGGGGAACCGGGACAGGGGGCTTAGAGGCGAGCAGTACTTC.